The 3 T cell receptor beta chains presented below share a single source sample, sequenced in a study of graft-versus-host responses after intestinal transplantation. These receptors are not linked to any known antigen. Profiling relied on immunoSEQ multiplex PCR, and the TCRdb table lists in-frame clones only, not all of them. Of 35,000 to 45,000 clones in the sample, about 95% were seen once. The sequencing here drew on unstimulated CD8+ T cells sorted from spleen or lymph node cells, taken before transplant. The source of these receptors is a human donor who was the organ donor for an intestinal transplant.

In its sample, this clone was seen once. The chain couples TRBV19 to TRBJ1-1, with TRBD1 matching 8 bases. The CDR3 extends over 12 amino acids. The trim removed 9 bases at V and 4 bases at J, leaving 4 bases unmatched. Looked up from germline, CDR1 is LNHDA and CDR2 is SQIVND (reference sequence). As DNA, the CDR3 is TGTGCCAGCGGACAGGGAGGCACTGAAGCTTTCTTT. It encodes CASGQGGTEAFF.

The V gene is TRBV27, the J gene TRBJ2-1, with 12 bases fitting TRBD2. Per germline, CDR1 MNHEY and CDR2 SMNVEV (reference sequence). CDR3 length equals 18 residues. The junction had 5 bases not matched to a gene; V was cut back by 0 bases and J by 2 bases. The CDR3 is CASSLSASGGGPYNEQFF. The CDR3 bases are TGTGCCAGCAGTTTATCCGCTAGCGGGGGGGGACCCTACAATGAGCAGTTCTTC.

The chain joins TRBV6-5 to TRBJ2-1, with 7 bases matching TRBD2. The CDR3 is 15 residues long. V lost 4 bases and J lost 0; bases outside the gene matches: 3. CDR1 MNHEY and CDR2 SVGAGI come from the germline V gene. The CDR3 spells CASSSGGYSYNEQFF. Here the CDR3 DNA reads TGTGCCAGCAGTTCCGGGGGGTACTCCTACAATGAGCAGTTCTTC.